The present TCR beta chain was sequenced within a study of blood T cell repertoires in COVID-19. Study summary: The United States, Italy and Spain provided the acute and convalescent COVID-19 samples.

In the original processing: Estimation of nucleated cell counts was performed using reference gene primer amplification. The repertoire was sequenced with immunoSEQ multiplex PCR; TCRdb's copy has only in-frame clones and lacks some. Clone size and V and J calls were adopted from that table, with D and trimming inferred from the DNA. The sample contains some 350,000 clones, 90% of which appear only once. CDR3 length: 14 residues. Trimming removed 5 bases from V and 6 bases from J; junction bases left unmatched: 5. CDR1 MNHEY and CDR2 SMNVEV come from the germline V gene (reference sequence). Sequenced sample: peripheral blood. This clonotype originated in a man aged 18 to 29 with active or convalescent COVID-19. The chain links TRBV27 to TRBJ1-5; 9 nucleotides match TRBD1. The CDR3, as DNA: TGTGCCAGCAGTCAGGGACAGGGAGCTCAGCCCCAGCATTTT. As protein: CASSQGQGAQPQHF.